The 21 T cell receptor beta chains reported below all come from one sample, sequenced in a study of cytomegalovirus exposure and HLA in healthy donors. PCR employed 60 Vbeta and 13 Jbeta primers. Libraries were prepared by immunoSEQ multiplex PCR; TCRdb keeps only in-frame clonotypes and omits some of them. The table includes 110,000 to 150,000 clones, nearly 80% detected once. The material sequenced was PBMCs. These receptors came from a woman aged 25 to 39 in good health and CMV-seronegative.

V gene TRBV18 combines with J gene TRBJ1-1; a possible D gene is TRBD1 (6 bases). The CDR3 extends over 12 amino acids. The V end was cut by 3 bases, the J end by 11 bases, with 13 bases between. Germline CDR1 and CDR2: KGHSH and LQKENI. CDR3 protein: CASSPDSQLAFF. The CDR3 bases are TGTGCCAGCTCACCGGACAGTCAGTTGGCTTTCTTT.

There are a few counts of this clone. The chain links TRBV6-6 to TRBJ2-7; 7 bases agree with TRBD1. This CDR3 is built from 14 residues. The germline gives CDR1 MNHNY, CDR2 SVGAGI (reference sequence). J was trimmed by 4 bases and V by 4 bases; bases with no gene match: 7. The CDR3 loop reads CASSLSGQFYEQYF. The CDR3 DNA is TGTGCCAGCAGTTTATCGGGACAGTTTTACGAGCAGTACTTC.

The rearrangement uses TRBV5-1 and TRBJ1-3; D unclear. Trimming stripped 0 bases from V and 0 bases from J, with 10 bases between. From germline, CDR1 is SGHRS and CDR2 YFSETQ. The CDR3 has 16 residues. The CDR3 loop reads CASSLEPGFSGNTIYF. CDR3 in DNA: TGCGCCAGCAGCTTGGAACCGGGATTCTCTGGAAACACCATATATTTT. The variable domain in full, with the rest retrieved from reference TRBV5-1 and TRBJ1-3, is KAGVTQTPRYLIKTRGQQVTLSCSPISGHRSVSWYQQTPGQGLQFLFEYFSETQRNKGNFPGRFSGRQFSNSRSEMNVSTLELGDSALYLCASSLEPGFSGNTIYFGEGSWLTVV.

The chain links TRBV11-2 to TRBJ2-7; 10 positions match TRBD2. This CDR3 has 15 amino acids. Trimming removed 1 base from V and 7 bases from J; junction bases left unmatched: 7. Germline V gene lookup returns CDR1 SGHAT and CDR2 FQNNGV. CDR3 nucleotide sequence: TGTGCCAGCAGCTTAGCTCTAGCGGGGGTACGAGAGCAGTACTTC. It translates to CASSLALAGVREQYF.

The chain recombines TRBV30 with TRBJ1-1; TRBD1 is a possible D gene (6 bases). CDR3 length equals 12 residues. V dropped 3 bases and J dropped 5 bases, with 10 bases sitting between them. The V gene's germline CDR1 is GTSNPN and CDR2 SVGIG (reference sequence). Here the CDR3 DNA reads TGTGCCTGGAGACGTCAGGGGACTGAAGCTTTCTTT. Its translation: CAWRRQGTEAFF.

The chain combines TRBV7-3 with TRBJ2-2; 7 nucleotides line up with TRBD2. Trimming at V came to 5 bases and at J to 0 bases, leaving 6 bases not matched to a gene. The CDR3 consists of 16 residues. The germline CDR1 and CDR2 sequences are SGHTA and FQGTGA. The CDR3 region is CASSLLSGANTGELFF. CDR3 coding DNA: TGTGCCAGCAGCCTCCTGAGCGGGGCGAACACCGGGGAGCTGTTTTTT.

A few counts support this clone. V usage is TRBV7-2 and J usage is TRBJ1-2; maybe TRBD1 (5 bases). Trimming left V 1 base short and J 13 bases short, with 16 bases between. Germline V gene lookup returns CDR1 SGHTA and CDR2 FQGNSA. This CDR3 is built from 13 residues. DNA of the CDR3: TGTGCCAGCAGCTTAGTTCGTTCAGGGTTTCCCACCTTC. This gives the protein CASSLVRSGFPTF. Combining the CDR3 with reference TRBV7-2 and TRBJ1-2 gives the whole variable domain GAGVSQSPSNKVTEKGKDVELRCDPISGHTALYWYRQSLGQGLEFLIYFQGNSAPDKSGLPSDRFSAERTGGSVSTLTIQRTQQEDSAVYLCASSLVRSGFPTFGSGTRLTVV.

This chain connects TRBV6-1 to TRBJ2-2; no clear D. V lost 6 bases, J lost 1 base, and 12 bases lay in between. Germline V gene lookup returns CDR1 MNHNS and CDR2 SASEGT. The CDR3 has 15 residues. CDR3 amino acids: CASSPIPQNTGELFF. The CDR3 region has the DNA TGTGCCAGCAGCCCCATTCCACAGAACACCGGGGAGCTGTTTTTT.

The J gene is TRBJ2-2, the V gene TRBV6-5; D ambiguous. Trimming removed 5 bases from V and 8 bases from J, with 9 bases in between. The CDR3 has 12 residues. Germline values: CDR1 MNHEY, CDR2 SVGAGI. The CDR3 region has the DNA TGTGCCAGCAGTACTCCGACAGGGGAGCTGTTTTTT. Translation gives CASSTPTGELFF.

This clone was seen a few times. V is TRBV9 and J is TRBJ1-2, with D tentatively TRBD1 (5 bases). Deletions cut 3 bases from V and 0 bases from J, with 12 bases between. The V gene's germline CDR1 is SGDLS and CDR2 YYNGEE. This CDR3 comprises 15 residues. This CDR3 is CASSAAGGANYGYTF. In DNA form, the CDR3 reads TGTGCCAGCAGCGCTGCGGGGGGAGCTAACTATGGCTACACCTTC.

The table lists this clone with a few counts. CDR3 sequence: CASSRQGVIEKLFF. Written as DNA, the CDR3 is TGTGCCAGCAGTAGACAGGGAGTCATCGAAAAACTGTTTTTT. The genes are TRBV27 and TRBJ1-4; 7 bases are a match to TRBD1. This CDR3 region has 14 residues. V lost 5 bases and J lost 8; bases outside the gene matches: 8. The germline V gene encodes CDR1 MNHEY and CDR2 SMNVEV (reference sequence).

The chain couples TRBV7-2 to TRBJ1-1; 9 bases align to TRBD1. Germline V gene sequence: CDR1 SGHTA, CDR2 FQGNSA. Trimming removed 8 bases from V and 0 bases from J; junction bases left unmatched: 1. The CDR3 is 13 residues long. CDR3 nucleotide sequence: TGTGCCAGCCGGGACAGGGTGAACACTGAAGCTTTCTTT. Protein sequence: CASRDRVNTEAFF.

This clone was counted between two and nine times. This chain links TRBV27 with TRBJ1-2; 9 bases line up with TRBD1. This CDR3 has 15 residues. V lost 5 bases and J lost 8; bases outside the gene matches: 12. Germline V CDR1 and CDR2: MNHEY, SMNVEV (reference sequence). The CDR3 region has the DNA TGTGCCAGCAGTCGAACAGGGGGCCCAGCGGGGGGCTACACCTTC. Protein product: CASSRTGGPAGGYTF.

This clone was seen a few times. V gene TRBV4-3 combines with J gene TRBJ2-1; D is possibly TRBD2 (5 bases). Between the trimmed V and J ends, which lost 3 bases and 9 bases, there was a span of 6 bases. The CDR3 is 11 amino acids. Germline assignment: CDR1 LGHNA and CDR2 YSLEER. The CDR3 DNA follows: TGCGCCAGCAGCCAGGCGGGTGAGCAGTTCTTC. Residues: CASSQAGEQFF.

This chain uses TRBV5-4 with TRBJ2-3; D possibly corresponds to TRBD1 (5 bases). Germline V lookup: CDR1 SGHNT, CDR2 YYREEE (reference sequence). The CDR3 loop spans 15 amino acids. V gave up 1 base and J gave up 5 bases, with 14 bases separating them. The CDR3 reads CASSLKGQDIDTQYF. In nucleotides, the CDR3 is TGTGCCAGCAGCTTGAAGGGGCAGGATATAGATACGCAGTATTTT.

This clone appeared once. The genes are TRBV19 and TRBJ1-1; 9 nucleotides line up with TRBD1. V dropped 6 bases and J dropped 4; count of bases not matched to a gene: 3. This CDR3 has 13 residues. Germline CDR1 and CDR2: LNHDA and SQIVND (reference sequence). The CDR3 DNA follows: TGTGCCAGTAGGGACAGGGGTTCCACTGAAGCTTTCTTT. This gives the protein CASRDRGSTEAFF.

A single count supports this clone. The chain employs TRBV10-3 and TRBJ2-7; D unresolved. The CDR3 has 12 amino acids. CDR1 is ENHRY and CDR2 is SYGVKD in the germline V gene. The V gene lost 3 bases and the J gene lost 6 bases, with 9 bases spanning the gap. The CDR3 DNA follows: TGTGCCATCAGTGATCTGTCCCCCGAGCAGTACTTC. Translating gives CAISDLSPEQYF.

The V and J genes are TRBV13 and TRBJ2-1; D unclear. The germline V gene has CDR1 PRHDT and CDR2 FYEKMQ (reference sequence). This CDR3 has 15 amino acids. The V end was cut by 0 bases, the J end by 6 bases, with 12 bases between. CDR3 region: CASSLGRMYSNEQFF. The CDR3 nucleotides read TGTGCCAGCAGCTTAGGCCGTATGTATTCCAATGAGCAGTTCTTC.

This rearrangement joins TRBV7-3 to TRBJ1-2; 7 bases are shared with TRBD1. CDR3 length: 16 residues. The V and J ends lost 5 bases and 4 bases, in that order; junction bases with no gene match: 13. CDR1 is SGHTA and CDR2 is FQGTGA in the germline V gene. CDR3 residues: CASSRNPGQPVYGYTF. The CDR3 DNA reads as TGTGCCAGCAGCCGGAACCCGGGACAGCCCGTCTATGGCTACACCTTC.

The chain joins TRBV6-1 to TRBJ1-1; 7 bases fit TRBD1. The CDR3 sequence is 14 residues long. CDR1 and CDR2 from the germline V gene are MNHNS and SASEGT. The V and J ends lost 6 bases and 3 bases, in that order; junction bases with no gene match: 7. The CDR3 protein is CASSISGGYTEAFF. Written as DNA, the CDR3 is TGTGCCAGCAGCATTTCAGGGGGGTACACTGAAGCTTTCTTT.

V and J are TRBV15 and TRBJ2-2; 8 bases line up with TRBD2. V shed 9 bases, J shed 0 bases, and the junction held 6 bases outside the gene matches. The CDR3 is 15 residues long. The germline V gene encodes CDR1 LNHNV and CDR2 YYDKDF (reference sequence). The CDR3 region is CATRRGGPNTGELFF. The CDR3 bases are TGTGCCACGCGACGGGGGGGTCCGAACACCGGGGAGCTGTTTTTT.